This T cell receptor (beta chain) was observed in a study of shared clonotypes between healthy human individuals. A remark on this clone: Its target is unknown.

Germline V gene sequence: CDR1 SGDLS, CDR2 YYNGEE. J was trimmed by 2 bases and V by 0 bases; bases with no gene match: 4. The CDR3 runs to 15 residues. Selected positively for CCR7 and CD45RO-negative, naive CD8 cells excluded terminally differentiated effector memory CD45RA+ cells. Sequencing used immunoSEQ multiplex PCR; TCRdb keeps in-frame clones, though not all of them. The sample contains fewer than 1 million clones, about 96% of which appear only once. Findings and caveats of the study: When naive CD4 clonotypes were compared across a few donors, approximately 5% were shared.

The sequencing sample was made of naive CD8+ T cells sorted from blood. The chain is built from TRBV9 and TRBJ2-7; TRBD2 agrees at 8 bases. This TCR was recovered from a man aged 30-40 years in good health. CDR3 sequence reads: CASSVGGGRTYEQYF. The CDR3 DNA follows: TGTGCCAGCAGCGTAGGCGGCGGGAGGACCTACGAGCAGTACTTC.